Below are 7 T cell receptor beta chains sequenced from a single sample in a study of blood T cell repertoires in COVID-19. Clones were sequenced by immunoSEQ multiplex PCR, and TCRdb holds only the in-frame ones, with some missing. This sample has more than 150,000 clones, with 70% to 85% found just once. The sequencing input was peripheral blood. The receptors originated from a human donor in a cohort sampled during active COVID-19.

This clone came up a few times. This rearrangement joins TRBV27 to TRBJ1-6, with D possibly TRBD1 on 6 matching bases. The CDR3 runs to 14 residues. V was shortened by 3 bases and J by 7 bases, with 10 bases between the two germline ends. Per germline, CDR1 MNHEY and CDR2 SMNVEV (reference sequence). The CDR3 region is CASSLQQGNSPLHF. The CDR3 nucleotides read TGTGCCAGCAGTTTGCAACAGGGAAATTCACCCCTCCACTTT.

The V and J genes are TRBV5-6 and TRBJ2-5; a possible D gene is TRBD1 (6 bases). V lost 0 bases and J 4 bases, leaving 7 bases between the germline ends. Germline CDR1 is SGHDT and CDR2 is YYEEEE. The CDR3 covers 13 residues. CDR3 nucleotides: TGTGCCAGCAGCTTGGGAGGGGGAGAGACCCAGTACTTC. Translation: CASSLGGGETQYF.

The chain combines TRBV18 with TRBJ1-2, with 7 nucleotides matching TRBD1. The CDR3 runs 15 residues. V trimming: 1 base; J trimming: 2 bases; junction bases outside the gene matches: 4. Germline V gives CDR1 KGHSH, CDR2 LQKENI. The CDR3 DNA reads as TGTGCCAGCTCACCACAAACAGGGGAGAACTATGGCTACACCTTC. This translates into CASSPQTGENYGYTF.

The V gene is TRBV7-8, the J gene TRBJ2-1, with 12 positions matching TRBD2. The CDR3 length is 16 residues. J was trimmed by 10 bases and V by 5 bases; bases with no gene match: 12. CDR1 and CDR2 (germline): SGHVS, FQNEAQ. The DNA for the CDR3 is TGTGCCAGCAGCGCCTCTAGCGGGGGGGTTTTATTCGAGCAGTTCTTC. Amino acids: CASSASSGGVLFEQFF.

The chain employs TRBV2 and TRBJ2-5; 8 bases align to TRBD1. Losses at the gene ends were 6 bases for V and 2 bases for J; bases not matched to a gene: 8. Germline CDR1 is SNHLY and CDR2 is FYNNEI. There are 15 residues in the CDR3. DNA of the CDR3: TGTGCCAGCAGGCCCGACAGGGGTGGACAAGAGACCCAGTACTTC. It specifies CASRPDRGGQETQYF.

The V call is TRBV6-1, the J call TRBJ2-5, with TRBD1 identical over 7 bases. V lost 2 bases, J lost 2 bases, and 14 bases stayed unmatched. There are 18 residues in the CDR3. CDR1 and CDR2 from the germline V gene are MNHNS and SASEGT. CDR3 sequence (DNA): TGTGCCAGCAGTGAATGGTTCTTGTCAGGGGGAACTCAAGAGACCCAGTACTTC. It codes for CASSEWFLSGGTQETQYF.

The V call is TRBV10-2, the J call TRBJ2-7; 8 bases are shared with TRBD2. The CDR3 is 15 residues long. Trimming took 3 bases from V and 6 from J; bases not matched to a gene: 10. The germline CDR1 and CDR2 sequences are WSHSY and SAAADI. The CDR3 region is CASSEIGSGGVEQYF. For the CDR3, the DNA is TGCGCCAGCAGTGAAATCGGGAGCGGGGGTGTCGAGCAGTACTTC.